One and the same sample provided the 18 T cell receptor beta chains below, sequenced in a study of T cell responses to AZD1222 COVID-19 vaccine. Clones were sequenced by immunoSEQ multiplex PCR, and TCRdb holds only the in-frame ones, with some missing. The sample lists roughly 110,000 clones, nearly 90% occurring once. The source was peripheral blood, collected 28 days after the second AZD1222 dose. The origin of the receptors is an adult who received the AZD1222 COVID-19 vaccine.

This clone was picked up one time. The CDR3 loop is CSVLSGGGDGYTF. As DNA, the CDR3 is TGCAGCGTTCTTTCCGGAGGGGGCGATGGCTACACCTTC. V is TRBV29-1 and J is TRBJ1-2; TRBD1 matches at 7 bases. V lost 5 bases and J lost 6; bases outside the gene matches: 9. Germline loops: CDR1 SQVTM, CDR2 ANQGSEA. The CDR3 covers 13 residues.

CDR3 coding DNA: TGTGCCAGCACGAAGGGGGCTCAATATCTGCCCCTCCACTTT. It yields the protein CASTKGAQYLPLHF. This sequence joins TRBV28 and TRBJ1-6, with 7 bases matching TRBD1. Losses at the gene ends were 7 bases for V and 13 bases for J; bases not matched to a gene: 13. The CDR3 totals 14 residues. Germline V gives CDR1 MDHEN, CDR2 SYDVKM.

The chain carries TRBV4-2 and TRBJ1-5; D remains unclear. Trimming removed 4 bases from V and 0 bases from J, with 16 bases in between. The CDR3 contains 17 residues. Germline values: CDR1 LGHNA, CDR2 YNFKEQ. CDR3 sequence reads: CASSREPNSYSNQPQHF. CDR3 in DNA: TGTGCCAGCAGCCGAGAGCCCAACAGTTATAGCAATCAGCCCCAGCATTTT.

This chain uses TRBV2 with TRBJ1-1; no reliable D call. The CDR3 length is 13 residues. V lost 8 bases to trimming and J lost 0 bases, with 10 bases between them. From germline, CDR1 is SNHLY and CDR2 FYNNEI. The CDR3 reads CASRNLMNTEAFF. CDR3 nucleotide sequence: TGTGCCAGCCGAAATCTAATGAACACTGAAGCTTTCTTT. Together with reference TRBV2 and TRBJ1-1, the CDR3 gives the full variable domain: EPEVTQTPSHQVTQMGQEVILRCVPISNHLYFYWYRQILGQKVEFLVSFYNNEISEKSEIFDDQFSVERPDGSNFTLKIRSTKLEDSAMYFCASRNLMNTEAFFGQGTRLTVV.

The CDR3 protein is CASSDQAFDTEAFF. As DNA, the CDR3 is TGTGCCAGCAGTGACCAAGCATTTGACACTGAAGCTTTCTTT. The chain combines TRBV6-4 with TRBJ1-1, with unresolved D. Germline V CDR1 and CDR2: MRHNA, SNTAGT. The CDR3 spans 14 residues. V lost 2 bases and J lost 3, with 10 bases in between.

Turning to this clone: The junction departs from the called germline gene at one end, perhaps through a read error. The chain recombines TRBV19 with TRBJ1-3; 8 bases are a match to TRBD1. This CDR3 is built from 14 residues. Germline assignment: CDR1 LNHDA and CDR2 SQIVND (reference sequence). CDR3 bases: TGTGCCAGTACCCCGGACAGGGAGCCTCGCTGGTTGAATTTT. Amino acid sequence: CASTPDREPRWLNF. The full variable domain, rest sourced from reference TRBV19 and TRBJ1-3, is DGGITQSPKYLFRKEGQNVTLSCEQNLNHDAMYWYRQDPGQGLRLIYYSQIVNDFQKGDIAEGYSVSREKKESFPLTVTSAQKNPTAFYLCASTPDREPRWLNFGEGSWLTVV.

The CDR3 sequence is CASSGLAGGSYEQYF. DNA for the CDR3: TGTGCCAGCAGCGGACTAGCGGGGGGTTCCTACGAGCAGTACTTC. This chain connects TRBV6-5 to TRBJ2-7; 14 bases are a match to TRBD2. The CDR3 runs 15 residues. Germline trimming cut 6 bases from V and 1 base from J; bases unmatched to any gene: 2. Looked up from germline, CDR1 is MNHEY and CDR2 is SVGAGI.

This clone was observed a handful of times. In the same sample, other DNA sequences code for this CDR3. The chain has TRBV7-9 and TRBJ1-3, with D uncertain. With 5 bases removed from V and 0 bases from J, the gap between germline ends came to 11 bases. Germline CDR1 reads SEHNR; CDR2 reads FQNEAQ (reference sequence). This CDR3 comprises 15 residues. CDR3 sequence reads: CASSPRGISGNTIYF. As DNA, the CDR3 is TGTGCCAGCAGCCCCCGAGGAATCTCTGGAAACACCATATATTTT.

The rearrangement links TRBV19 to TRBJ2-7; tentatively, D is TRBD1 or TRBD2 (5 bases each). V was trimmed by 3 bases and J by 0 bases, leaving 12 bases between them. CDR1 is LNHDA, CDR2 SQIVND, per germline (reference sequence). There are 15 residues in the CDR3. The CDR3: CASSMNRRSSYEQYF. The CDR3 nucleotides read TGTGCCAGTAGTATGAACAGGAGGAGCTCCTACGAGCAGTACTTC.

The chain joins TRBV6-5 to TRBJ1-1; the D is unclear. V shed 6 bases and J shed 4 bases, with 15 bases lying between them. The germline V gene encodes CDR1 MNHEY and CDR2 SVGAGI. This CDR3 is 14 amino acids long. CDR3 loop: CASSLDATGTEAFF. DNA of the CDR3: TGTGCCAGCAGCCTCGACGCCACGGGCACTGAAGCTTTCTTT.

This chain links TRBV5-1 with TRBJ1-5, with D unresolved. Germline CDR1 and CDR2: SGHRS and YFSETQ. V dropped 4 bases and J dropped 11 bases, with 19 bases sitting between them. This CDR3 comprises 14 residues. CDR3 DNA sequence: TGCGCCAGCAGCCAAACGCCAGGTCAAGGGTCCCAGCATTTT. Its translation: CASSQTPGQGSQHF.

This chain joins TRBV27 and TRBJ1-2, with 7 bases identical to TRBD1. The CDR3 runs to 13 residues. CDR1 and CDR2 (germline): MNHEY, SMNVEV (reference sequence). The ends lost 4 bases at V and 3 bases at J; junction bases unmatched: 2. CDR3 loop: CASSSTGDYGYTF. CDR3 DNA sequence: TGTGCCAGCAGTTCCACAGGGGACTATGGCTACACCTTC.

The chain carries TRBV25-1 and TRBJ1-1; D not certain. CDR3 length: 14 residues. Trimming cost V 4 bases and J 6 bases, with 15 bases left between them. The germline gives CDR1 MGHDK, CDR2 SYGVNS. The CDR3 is CASSGPGSYAEAFF. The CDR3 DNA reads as TGTGCCAGCAGTGGGCCGGGTTCGTACGCTGAAGCTTTCTTT.

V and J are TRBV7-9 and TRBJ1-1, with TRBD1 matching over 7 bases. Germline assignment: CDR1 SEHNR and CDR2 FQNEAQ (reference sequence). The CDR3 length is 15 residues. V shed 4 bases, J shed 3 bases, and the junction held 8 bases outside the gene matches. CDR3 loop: CASSSGQRSDTEAFF. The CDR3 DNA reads TGTGCCAGCAGCTCGGGACAGCGATCGGACACTGAAGCTTTCTTT.

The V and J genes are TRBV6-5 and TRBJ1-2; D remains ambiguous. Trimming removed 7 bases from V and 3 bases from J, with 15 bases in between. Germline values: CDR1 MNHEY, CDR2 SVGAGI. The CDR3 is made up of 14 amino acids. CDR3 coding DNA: TGTGCCAGCATTTCACTGGGGTCCTACTATGGCTACACCTTC. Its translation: CASISLGSYYGYTF.

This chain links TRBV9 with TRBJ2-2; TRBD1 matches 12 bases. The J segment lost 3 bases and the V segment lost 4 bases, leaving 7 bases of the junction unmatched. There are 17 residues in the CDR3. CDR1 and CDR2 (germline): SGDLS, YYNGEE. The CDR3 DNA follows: TGTGCCAGCAGCTCCGGGACAGGGGGCGCCGACACCGGGGAGCTGTTTTTT. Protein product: CASSSGTGGADTGELFF.

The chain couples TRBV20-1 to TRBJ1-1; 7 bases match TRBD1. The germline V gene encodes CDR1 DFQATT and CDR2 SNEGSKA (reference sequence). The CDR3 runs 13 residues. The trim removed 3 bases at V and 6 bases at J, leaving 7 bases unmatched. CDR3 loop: CSASGRGVPEAFF. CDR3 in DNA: TGCAGTGCTAGTGGCAGGGGGGTTCCTGAAGCTTTCTTT.

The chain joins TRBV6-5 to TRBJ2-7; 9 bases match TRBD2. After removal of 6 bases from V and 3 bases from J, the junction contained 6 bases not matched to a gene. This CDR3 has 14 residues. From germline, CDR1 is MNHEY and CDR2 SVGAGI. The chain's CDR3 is CASSGSGGVYEQYF. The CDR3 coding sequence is TGTGCCAGCAGCGGTAGCGGGGGAGTCTACGAGCAGTACTTC.